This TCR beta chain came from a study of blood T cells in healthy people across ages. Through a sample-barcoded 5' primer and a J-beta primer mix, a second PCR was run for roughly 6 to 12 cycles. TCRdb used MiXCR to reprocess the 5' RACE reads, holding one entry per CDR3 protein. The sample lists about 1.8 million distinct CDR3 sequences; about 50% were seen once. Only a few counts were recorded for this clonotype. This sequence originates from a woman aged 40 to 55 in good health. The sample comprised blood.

In nucleotides, the CDR3 is TGTGCCAGCTCAGCCTTGGGGGGTCGGGATACGCAGTATTTT. This codes for CASSALGGRDTQYF. This chain joins TRBV12-3 or TRBV12-4 and TRBJ2-3, with D possibly being TRBD2 (6 bases). The CDR3 extends over 14 amino acids. Trimming left V 8 bases short and J 6 bases short, with 18 bases between.